The 30 T cell receptor beta chains below come from one sample, sequenced in a study of blood T cell repertoires in COVID-19. Generated by immunoSEQ multiplex PCR, the TCRdb table keeps only in-frame clones and is missing some. This sample has some 150,000 clones; approximately 83% occur once, and the top ten carry around 1.5%. The sample was peripheral blood. These receptors all stem from a human donor in a cohort sampled during active COVID-19.

The rearrangement joins TRBV7-2 to TRBJ1-4, with a tentative D call TRBD1 (5 bases). Trimming took off 2 bases at V and 5 bases at J, with 21 bases between the two ends. The germline V gene has CDR1 SGHTA and CDR2 FQGNSA. The CDR3 spans 18 residues. The CDR3 here is CASSLFSSVLGGNEKLFF. DNA of the CDR3: TGTGCCAGCAGCTTATTTTCGAGTGTATTGGGGGGAAATGAAAAACTGTTTTTT.

V and J are TRBV15 and TRBJ1-2, with 10 bases identical to TRBD1. CDR3 length equals 15 residues. Per the germline V gene, CDR1 is LNHNV and CDR2 is YYDKDF (reference sequence). The trim removed 0 bases at V and 7 bases at J, leaving 5 bases unmatched. The CDR3 loop is CATSRDLGDRGGYTF. CDR3 bases: TGTGCCACCAGCAGAGATCTTGGGGACAGGGGTGGCTACACCTTC.

With regard to this clone: A read error may account for a junction end that differs from germline. The genes are TRBV7-7 and TRBJ2-1; 7 bases are shared with TRBD2. The germline CDR1 and CDR2 sequences are SSHAT and FNYEAQ (reference sequence). The CDR3 loop spans 15 amino acids. The CDR3 DNA is TGTGCTAGCAGCTTAGCGAGCGGGAACTACAATGAGCAGTTCTTC. Residues: CASSLASGNYNEQFF.

This clone was seen only once. The chain carries TRBV24-1 and TRBJ2-1; 7 bases match TRBD2. The V segment lost 4 bases and the J segment 7 bases; nucleotides outside the gene matches: 3. This CDR3 contains 13 residues. Looked up from germline, CDR1 is KGHDR and CDR2 is SFDVKD. CDR3 protein: CATSDPGRNEQFF. CDR3 sequence (DNA): TGTGCCACCAGTGACCCCGGGAGGAATGAGCAGTTCTTC.

V usage is TRBV27 and J usage is TRBJ2-2; D may be TRBD1 (6 bases). The CDR3 consists of 14 residues. Germline assignment: CDR1 MNHEY and CDR2 SMNVEV (reference sequence). Trimming took off 6 bases at V and 6 bases at J, with 14 bases between the two ends. CDR3 sequence (DNA): TGTGCCAGCAGCCGCGGACAGTTAGCCGGGGAGCTGTTTTTT. It translates to CASSRGQLAGELFF.

This clone came up once. The chain couples TRBV6-5 to TRBJ2-3; tentatively, D is TRBD1 (5 bases). The CDR3 runs 14 residues. Germline CDR1 is MNHEY and CDR2 is SVGAGI. V was pared by 6 bases and J by 4 bases, with 14 bases between. The CDR3 DNA reads as TGTGCCAGCAGACCAGGGTACGCTTCAGATACGCAGTATTTT. Translated, it gives CASRPGYASDTQYF.

The V and J genes are TRBV28 and TRBJ2-3; 7 bases line up with TRBD2. Germline values: CDR1 MDHEN, CDR2 SYDVKM. The CDR3 totals 15 residues. Trimming took 8 bases from V and 2 from J; bases not matched to a gene: 10. CDR3 in amino acids: CASRRGDLTTDTQYF. CDR3 DNA: TGTGCCAGCCGTCGGGGGGACCTCACCACAGATACGCAGTATTTT.

This clone showed up just a few times. CDR3 DNA: TGCGCCAGCAGCAGGCAGGGGTTTAGCCGTGACGAGCAGTACTTC. The encoded protein is CASSRQGFSRDEQYF. The chain employs TRBV5-1 and TRBJ2-7; D possibly corresponds to TRBD1 (6 bases). The germline CDR1 and CDR2 sequences are SGHRS and YFSETQ. Trimming removed 4 bases at V and 5 bases at J, with 19 bases between. The CDR3 length is 15 residues.

The chain recombines TRBV7-3 with TRBJ2-7, with D possibly matching TRBD1 (6 bases). Germline assignment: CDR1 SGHTA and CDR2 FQGTGA. The CDR3 extends over 15 amino acids. With 5 bases removed from V and 2 bases from J, the gap between germline ends came to 16 bases. Here the CDR3 reads CASSPFGQGPYEQYF. The CDR3 DNA follows: TGTGCCAGCAGCCCATTTGGGCAGGGGCCCTACGAGCAGTACTTC.

The J gene is TRBJ2-7, the V gene TRBV29-1, with D unclear. CDR1 is SQVTM, CDR2 ANQGSEA, per germline. V gave up 7 bases and J gave up 4 bases, with 14 bases separating them. The CDR3 extends over 12 amino acids. CDR3 sequence: CSALSSRYEQYF. The CDR3, as DNA: TGCAGCGCCCTATCATCCCGATACGAGCAGTACTTC.

The J gene is TRBJ1-2, the V gene TRBV28; D gene ambiguous. This CDR3 has 14 residues. V lost 2 bases to trimming and J lost 2 bases, with 9 bases between them. The germline CDR1 and CDR2 sequences are MDHEN and SYDVKM. CDR3 nucleotides: TGTGCCAGCAGTTTAGGCGGAGCAAACTATGGCTACACCTTC. Protein product: CASSLGGANYGYTF.

The rearrangement uses TRBV27 and TRBJ1-6, with D uncertain. Deletions cut 6 bases from V and 3 bases from J, with 3 bases between. The CDR3 spans 12 residues. Per germline, CDR1 MNHEY and CDR2 SMNVEV (reference sequence). Here the CDR3 DNA reads TGTGCCAGCAGCCTCTATAATTCACCCCTCCACTTT. Amino acid sequence: CASSLYNSPLHF.

The chain carries TRBV5-6 and TRBJ2-1; 9 nucleotides agree with TRBD2. J lost 4 bases, V lost 2 bases, and 7 bases had no gene match. This CDR3 is built from 16 residues. CDR1 and CDR2 (germline): SGHDT, YYEEEE. DNA of the CDR3: TGTGCCAGCAGCTTAGTCCTAGCGGGAAGGTACAATGAGCAGTTCTTC. Translated: CASSLVLAGRYNEQFF.

The J gene is TRBJ1-5, the V gene TRBV3-1 (or the pseudogene TRBV3-2), with D tentatively TRBD1 (6 bases). The CDR3 is 18 amino acids. Germline V lookup: CDR1 LGHDT, CDR2 YNNKEL (reference sequence). V lost 1 base to trimming and J lost 3 bases, with 19 bases between them. The chain's CDR3 is CASSQGLHWGGPNQPQHF. The DNA of the CDR3 is TGTGCCAGCAGCCAAGGGCTCCATTGGGGGGGCCCCAATCAGCCCCAGCATTTT.

This clone has just one count. This sequence joins TRBV14 and TRBJ2-1; 8 positions agree with TRBD1. This CDR3 spans 15 amino acids. Germline V gene lookup returns CDR1 SGHDN and CDR2 FVKESK. Trimming cost V 0 bases and J 4 bases; bases outside gene matches: 2. The CDR3 nucleotides are TGTGCCAGCAGCCAAGATCAGGGGGCTTACAATGAGCAGTTCTTC. Translating gives CASSQDQGAYNEQFF.

The sample holds many counts of this clone. The V and J genes are TRBV7-6 and TRBJ2-2; perhaps TRBD2 as D (5 bases). The V end was cut by 7 bases, the J end by 5 bases, with 14 bases between. This CDR3 has 14 residues. The germline gives CDR1 SGHVS, CDR2 FNYEAQ. CDR3 nucleotides: TGTGCCAGCAACCAACTAGGGTGGACCGGGGAGCTGTTTTTT. Translation gives CASNQLGWTGELFF.

The chain has TRBV25-1 and TRBJ2-1; TRBD2 aligns across 12 bases. V was clipped by 5 bases and J by 7 bases; unmatched bases: 9. From germline, CDR1 is MGHDK and CDR2 SYGVNS. The CDR3 extends over 16 amino acids. CDR3 protein: CASSPPSSGRANEQFF. Written as DNA, the CDR3 is TGTGCCAGCAGTCCCCCTTCTAGCGGGAGGGCGAATGAGCAGTTCTTC.

The CDR3 here is CSVYRDTEAFF. The DNA for the CDR3 is TGCAGTGTCTACCGGGACACTGAAGCTTTCTTT. The chain recombines TRBV20-1 with TRBJ1-1; D gene unclear. CDR1 is DFQATT and CDR2 is SNEGSKA in the germline V gene (reference sequence). The CDR3 covers 11 residues. V was pared by 7 bases and J by 3 bases, with 9 bases between.

The V and J genes are TRBV2 and TRBJ1-2; possibly TRBD1 for D (6 bases). The germline V gene has CDR1 SNHLY and CDR2 FYNNEI. V lost 1 base and J lost 6, with 18 bases in between. The CDR3 runs to 16 residues. As DNA, the CDR3 is TGTGCCAGCAGTGAAGTGATAGGGACAACGTTTCATGGCTACACCTTC. Translated, it gives CASSEVIGTTFHGYTF.

The rearrangement joins TRBV6-5 to TRBJ2-2; D is perhaps TRBD1 (6 bases). Germline V lookup: CDR1 MNHEY, CDR2 SVGAGI. Trimming removed 4 bases from V and 4 bases from J, with 10 bases in between. This CDR3 spans 14 amino acids. The chain's CDR3 is CASSLLTGTGELFF. The CDR3 DNA reads as TGTGCCAGCAGTTTGCTGACAGGCACCGGGGAGCTGTTTTTT.

The DNA for the CDR3 is TGCGCCAGCAGCTTACAGGGGGGGGTCGGTCAGCCCCAGCATTTT. As protein: CASSLQGGVGQPQHF. The chain employs TRBV5-1 and TRBJ1-5, with 8 positions matching TRBD1. Germline V gene data show CDR1 as SGHRS and CDR2 as YFSETQ. The length of the CDR3 is 15 residues. V dropped 2 bases and J dropped 6; count of bases not matched to a gene: 7. Full variable domain (rest looked up from reference TRBV5-1 and TRBJ1-5): KAGVTQTPRYLIKTRGQQVTLSCSPISGHRSVSWYQQTPGQGLQFLFEYFSETQRNKGNFPGRFSGRQFSNSRSEMNVSTLELGDSALYLCASSLQGGVGQPQHFGDGTRLSIL.

The V and J genes are TRBV6-5 and TRBJ2-3; TRBD1 might be the D (5 bases). Trimming cost V 6 bases and J 4 bases, with 17 bases left between them. The CDR3 has 15 residues. Germline assignment: CDR1 MNHEY and CDR2 SVGAGI. CDR3 nucleotide sequence: TGTGCCAGCAGCTTCCAGGGTATCATGGCAGATACGCAGTATTTT. Its protein is CASSFQGIMADTQYF.

The gene calls are TRBV27 and TRBJ1-2; 7 nucleotides align to TRBD1. Per germline, CDR1 MNHEY and CDR2 SMNVEV (reference sequence). The CDR3 contains 12 residues. J gave up 6 bases and V 4 bases, and 2 bases lay outside the gene matches. The chain's CDR3 is CASSSGTDGYTF. Here the CDR3 DNA reads TGTGCCAGCAGTTCCGGGACAGATGGCTACACCTTC.

This clone was detected many times. The V call is TRBV4-2, the J call TRBJ2-2, with TRBD1 matching 7 bases. The CDR3 totals 15 residues. Germline values: CDR1 LGHNA, CDR2 YNFKEQ. Trimming cost V 4 bases and J 5 bases; bases outside gene matches: 7. CDR3 in amino acids: CASSPRQGGTGELFF. In DNA form, the CDR3 reads TGTGCCAGCAGCCCCAGACAGGGTGGAACCGGGGAGCTGTTTTTT.

This clone has just a few counts. This chain links TRBV7-2 with TRBJ2-7, with TRBD1 as a possible D gene (6 bases). V lost 6 bases, J lost 6 bases, and 18 bases lay in between. CDR1 and CDR2 from the germline V gene are SGHTA and FQGNSA. The CDR3 runs to 14 residues. The CDR3 loop is CASSPGDIKLEQYF. The CDR3 DNA reads TGTGCCAGCAGTCCAGGGGACATAAAACTCGAGCAGTACTTC.

The genes are TRBV28 and TRBJ1-1; 10 nucleotides agree with TRBD1. J lost 11 bases, V lost 5 bases, and 5 bases had no gene match. Germline loops: CDR1 MDHEN, CDR2 SYDVKM. This CDR3 comprises 12 residues. CDR3 sequence reads: CASSVGTGAAFF. CDR3 nucleotide sequence: TGTGCCAGCAGTGTCGGGACAGGGGCCGCTTTCTTT.

This clone was detected once. The CDR3 protein is CASSISGSYNEQFF. Written as DNA, the CDR3 is TGCGCCAGCAGCATCAGCGGCTCCTACAATGAGCAGTTCTTC. This rearrangement joins TRBV5-1 to TRBJ2-1; a weak D match, TRBD2 (5 bases). Germline assignment: CDR1 SGHRS and CDR2 YFSETQ. Trimming removed 4 bases from V and 0 bases from J, with 8 bases in between. The CDR3 extends over 14 amino acids.

CDR3 in amino acids: CASSHVRDRPDNSPLHF. For the CDR3, the DNA is TGTGCCAGCAGCCATGTACGGGACAGGCCTGATAATTCACCCCTCCACTTT. The V and J genes are TRBV14 and TRBJ1-6, with 8 bases fitting TRBD1. CDR3 length: 17 amino acids. Germline values: CDR1 SGHDN, CDR2 FVKESK. J was trimmed by 5 bases and V by 3 bases; bases with no gene match: 9.

The chain joins TRBV3-1 (or the pseudogene TRBV3-2) to TRBJ2-7; D remains unclear. Germline V lookup: CDR1 LGHDT, CDR2 YNNKEL (reference sequence). The CDR3 spans 14 residues. V was cut by 2 bases and J by 0 bases, with 8 bases left in between. This chain's CDR3 is CASSQFYRSYEQYF. CDR3 coding DNA: TGTGCCAGCAGCCAATTCTACCGCTCCTACGAGCAGTACTTC.

This rearrangement joins TRBV28 to TRBJ1-2; 7 nucleotides align to TRBD1. The CDR3 contains 14 residues. The germline V gene encodes CDR1 MDHEN and CDR2 SYDVKM. V gave up 8 bases and J gave up 7 bases; unmatched junction bases: 13. The CDR3 is CASSPGGTEIGYTF. CDR3 nucleotide sequence: TGTGCCAGCTCCCCGGGCGGGACAGAAATTGGCTACACCTTC.